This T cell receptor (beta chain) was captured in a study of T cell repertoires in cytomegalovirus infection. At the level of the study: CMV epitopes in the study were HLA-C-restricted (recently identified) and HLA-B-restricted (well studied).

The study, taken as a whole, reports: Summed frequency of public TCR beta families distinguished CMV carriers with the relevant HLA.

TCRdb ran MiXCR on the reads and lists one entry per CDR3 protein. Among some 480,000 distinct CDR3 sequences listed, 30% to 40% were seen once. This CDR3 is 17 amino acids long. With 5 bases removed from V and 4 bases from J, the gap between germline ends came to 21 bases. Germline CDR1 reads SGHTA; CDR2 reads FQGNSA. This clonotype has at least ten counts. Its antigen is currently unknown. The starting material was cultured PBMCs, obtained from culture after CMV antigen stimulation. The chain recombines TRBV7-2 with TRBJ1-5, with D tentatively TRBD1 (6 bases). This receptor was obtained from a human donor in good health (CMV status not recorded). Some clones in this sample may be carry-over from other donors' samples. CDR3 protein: CASSATRTGTSNQPQHF. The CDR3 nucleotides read TGTGCCAGCAGCGCCACCAGAACCGGGACATCGAATCAGCCCCAGCATTTT.